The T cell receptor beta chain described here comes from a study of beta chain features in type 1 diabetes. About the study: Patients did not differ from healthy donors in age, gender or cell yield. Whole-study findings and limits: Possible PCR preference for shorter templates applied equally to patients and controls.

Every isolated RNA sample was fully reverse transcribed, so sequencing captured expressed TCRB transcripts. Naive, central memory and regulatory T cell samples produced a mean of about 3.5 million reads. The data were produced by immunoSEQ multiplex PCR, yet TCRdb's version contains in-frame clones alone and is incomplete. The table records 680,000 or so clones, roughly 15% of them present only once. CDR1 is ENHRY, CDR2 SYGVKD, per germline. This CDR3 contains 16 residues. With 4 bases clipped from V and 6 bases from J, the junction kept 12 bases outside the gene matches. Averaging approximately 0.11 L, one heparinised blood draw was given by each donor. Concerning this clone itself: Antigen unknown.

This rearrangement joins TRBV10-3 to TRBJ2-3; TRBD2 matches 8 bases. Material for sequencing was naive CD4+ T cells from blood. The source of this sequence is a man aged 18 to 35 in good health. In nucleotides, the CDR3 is TGTGCCATCAGTGTTATAGCGGGACAAGCCCCCGATACGCAGTATTTT. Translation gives CAISVIAGQAPDTQYF.